Sequencing of this TCR beta chain was carried out in a study of response to subunit inactivated influenza vaccine. This clonotype was found many times. The antigen remains undetermined. There are 14 residues in the CDR3. Trimming pared 6 bases from V and 5 bases from J, leaving 14 bases between. Points from the study as a whole: Few additional T cells are recruited per seasonal influenza vaccination, authors suggested.

One entry per CDR3 protein, called by TCRdb with MiXCR from the RT-PCR reads. This table holds about 650,000 distinct CDR3 sequences, roughly 15% found once. The TCR comes from a man aged 50-59 years who received an inactivated influenza vaccine. The sample in question was PBMCs from blood, obtained roughly 15 days before vaccination. V usage is TRBV12-3 or TRBV12-4 and J usage is TRBJ2-1, with D possibly being TRBD1 or TRBD2 (5 bases each). The CDR3 is CASRPGRKNNEQFF. DNA of the CDR3: TGTGCCAGCAGACCGGGACGGAAGAACAATGAGCAGTTCTTC.